A selection of T cell receptor beta chains follows, all from one sample in a study of stem cell transplantation in POMP-related autoinflammatory disease. Generated by immunoSEQ multiplex PCR, the TCRdb table keeps only in-frame clones and is missing some. The repertoire holds 25,000 to 30,000 clones, approximately 78% seen once, with less than 3% in the top ten. Sequencing used CD4+ T cells from PBMCs, obtained before stem cell transplantation. The receptors come from a human donor with POMP-related autoinflammation and immune dysregulation (PRAID). Each CDR3 is given with its conserved first and last residue. The order of the fields is D gene, J gene, clone size, V gene, CDR3 protein, CDR3 DNA. The D gene is left open where the match is weak. Clone size appears in some rows only: once, few, many, or a class for an expanded clone.

D: -
J: TRBJ1-2
size: -
V: TRBV6-5
CDR3: CASSYSLQGSFGYTF
DNA: TGTGCCAGCAGTTACAGCTTACAGGGCTCATTTGGCTACACCTTC

D: TRBD1
J: TRBJ1-2
size: -
V: TRBV18
CDR3: CASSPPETGVYGYTF
DNA: TGTGCCAGCTCACCACCTGAGACAGGGGTCTATGGCTACACCTTC

D: TRBD1
J: TRBJ1-5
size: -
V: TRBV19
CDR3: CASSIGDRTNQPQHF
DNA: TGTGCCAGTAGTATAGGGGACAGGACCAATCAGCCCCAGCATTTT

D: TRBD1
J: TRBJ1-3
size: -
V: TRBV19
CDR3: CASSTRGTARNTIYF
DNA: TGTGCCAGTAGTACTAGGGGGACAGCTCGAAACACCATATATTTT

D: TRBD2
J: TRBJ2-1
size: few
V: TRBV28
CDR3: CASSGTSGQSSYNEQFF
DNA: TGTGCCAGCAGTGGGACTAGCGGTCAAAGCTCCTACAATGAGCAGTTCTTC

D: -
J: TRBJ1-6
size: -
V: TRBV6-4
CDR3: CASSGTVNSPLHF
DNA: TGTGCCAGCAGTGGGACAGTGAATTCACCCCTCCACTTT

D: TRBD2
J: TRBJ2-7
size: -
V: TRBV15
CDR3: CATSRDLTSGDSYEQYF
DNA: TGTGCCACCAGCAGAGATCTGACTAGCGGGGACTCCTACGAGCAGTACTTC

D: -
J: TRBJ2-7
size: -
V: TRBV6-5
CDR3: CASSTDGEPYEQYF
DNA: TGTGCCAGCAGTACCGACGGGGAACCCTACGAGCAGTACTTC

D: TRBD2
J: TRBJ2-1
size: -
V: TRBV30
CDR3: CAWALAGGLFF
DNA: TGTGCCTGGGCACTAGCGGGGGGTTTGTTCTTC

D: -
J: TRBJ2-7
size: -
V: TRBV19
CDR3: CATSGSPGGFYEQYF
DNA: TGTGCCACCTCGGGCAGTCCCGGGGGCTTCTACGAGCAGTACTTC

D: TRBD2
J: TRBJ2-7
size: -
V: TRBV6-5
CDR3: CASSNSGGPDYEQYF
DNA: TGTGCCAGCAGCAATAGCGGGGGGCCGGACTACGAGCAGTACTTC

D: -
J: TRBJ1-4
size: -
V: TRBV19
CDR3: CASSIEIGTASLVF
DNA: TGTGCCAGTAGTATAGAGATCGGCACGGCATCCCTGGTATTT

D: -
J: TRBJ2-3
size: -
V: TRBV9
CDR3: CASNKVGGPGDTQYF
DNA: TGTGCCAGCAATAAGGTGGGGGGACCCGGGGATACGCAGTATTTT

D: -
J: TRBJ2-5
size: -
V: TRBV28
CDR3: CASSRGGHQETQYF
DNA: TGTGCCAGCAGTAGGGGCGGACACCAAGAGACCCAGTACTTC

D: -
J: TRBJ1-2
size: -
V: TRBV11-2
CDR3: CASSLAQAERYTF
DNA: TGTGCCAGCAGCTTAGCCCAGGCAGAAAGATACACCTTC

D: TRBD2
J: TRBJ2-7
size: once
V: TRBV7-6
CDR3: CASSPKSPSGNNEQYF
DNA: TGTGCCAGCAGCCCGAAATCCCCCAGCGGGAACAACGAGCAGTACTTC

D: TRBD1
J: TRBJ1-1
size: -
V: TRBV7-9
CDR3: CASSDRVMNTEAFF
DNA: TGTGCCAGCAGCGACAGGGTAATGAACACTGAAGCTTTCTTT

D: -
J: TRBJ1-1
size: once
V: TRBV6-6
CDR3: CASSYSTRGVGEAFF
DNA: TGTGCCAGCAGTTACTCGACACGGGGCGTTGGTGAAGCTTTCTTT

D: -
J: TRBJ2-3
size: -
V: TRBV6-5
CDR3: CASRPPPGDTQYF
DNA: TGTGCCAGCAGACCTCCACCTGGGGATACGCAGTATTTT

D: -
J: TRBJ2-2
size: -
V: TRBV10-3
CDR3: CAISEKRVNTGELFF
DNA: TGTGCCATCAGTGAGAAGCGGGTCAACACCGGGGAGCTGTTTTTT

D: TRBD2
J: TRBJ2-5
size: -
V: TRBV5-1
CDR3: CASSLEAGALPGETQYF
DNA: TGCGCCAGCAGCTTGGAAGCGGGGGCCCTGCCCGGAGAGACCCAGTACTTC

D: TRBD2
J: TRBJ2-2
size: few
V: TRBV4-2
CDR3: CASSHTIIQSIPLAGDSGELFF
DNA: TGTGCCAGCAGCCATACCATCATCCAGTCTATCCCATTAGCGGGAGATTCCGGGGAGCTGTTTTTT

D: -
J: TRBJ2-1
size: -
V: TRBV5-1
CDR3: CASSLAGRTINEQFF
DNA: TGCGCCAGCAGCTTGGCCGGCAGAACAATCAATGAGCAGTTCTTC

D: TRBD1
J: TRBJ2-5
size: once
V: TRBV28
CDR3: CASSRYYTGVPFRYQETQYF
DNA: TGTGCCAGCAGCCGATATTACACAGGGGTACCATTCAGGTACCAAGAGACCCAGTACTTC

D: -
J: TRBJ2-7
size: -
V: TRBV6-5
CDR3: CAPNDGTLRSYEQYF
DNA: TGTGCCCCGAACGACGGGACATTGAGATCCTACGAGCAGTACTTC

D: TRBD1
J: TRBJ1-2
size: -
V: TRBV4-1
CDR3: CASSQGVGTGEIYGYTF
DNA: TGCGCCAGCAGCCAAGGAGTTGGGACAGGGGAGATCTATGGCTACACCTTC

D: -
J: TRBJ1-2
size: -
V: TRBV18
CDR3: CASSAYKYSGSYTF
DNA: TGTGCCAGCTCAGCCTACAAGTACTCGGGGAGCTACACCTTC

D: -
J: TRBJ2-1
size: -
V: TRBV12-1
CDR3: CASSPWGALVNEQFF
DNA: TGTGCCAGCAGCCCTTGGGGGGCGTTGGTCAATGAGCAGTTCTTC

D: -
J: TRBJ1-3
size: -
V: TRBV5-4
CDR3: CASSPGLQSGNTIYF
DNA: TGTGCCAGCAGCCCGGGTCTCCAATCTGGAAACACCATATATTTT

D: -
J: TRBJ1-5
size: few
V: TRBV30
CDR3: CAWSLSPGGNQPQHF
DNA: TGTGCCTGGAGTCTCAGTCCAGGAGGCAATCAGCCCCAGCATTTT